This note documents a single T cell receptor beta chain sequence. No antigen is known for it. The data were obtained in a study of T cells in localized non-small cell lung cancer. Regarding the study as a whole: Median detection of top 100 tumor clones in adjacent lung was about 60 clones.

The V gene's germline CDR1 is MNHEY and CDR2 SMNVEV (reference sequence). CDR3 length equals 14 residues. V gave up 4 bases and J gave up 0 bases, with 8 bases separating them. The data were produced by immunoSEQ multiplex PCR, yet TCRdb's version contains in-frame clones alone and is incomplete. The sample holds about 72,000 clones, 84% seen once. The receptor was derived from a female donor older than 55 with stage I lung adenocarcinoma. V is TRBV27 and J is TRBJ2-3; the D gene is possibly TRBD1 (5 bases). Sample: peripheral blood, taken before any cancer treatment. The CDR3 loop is CASSSSGSTDTQYF. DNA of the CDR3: TGTGCCAGCAGTTCCTCAGGGAGCACAGATACGCAGTATTTT.